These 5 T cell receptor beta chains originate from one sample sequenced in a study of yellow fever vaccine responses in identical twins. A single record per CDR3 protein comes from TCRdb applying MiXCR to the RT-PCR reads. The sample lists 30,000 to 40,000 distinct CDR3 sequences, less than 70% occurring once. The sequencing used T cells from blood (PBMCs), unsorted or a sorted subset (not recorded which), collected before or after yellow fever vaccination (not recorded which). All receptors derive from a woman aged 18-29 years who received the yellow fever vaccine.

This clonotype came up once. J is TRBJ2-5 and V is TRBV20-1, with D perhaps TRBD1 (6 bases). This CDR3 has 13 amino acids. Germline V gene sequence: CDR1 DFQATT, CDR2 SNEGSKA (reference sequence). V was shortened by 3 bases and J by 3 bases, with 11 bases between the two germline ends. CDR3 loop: CSASLNREETQYF. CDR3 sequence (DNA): TGCAGTGCTAGTTTGAACAGGGAAGAGACCCAGTACTTC.

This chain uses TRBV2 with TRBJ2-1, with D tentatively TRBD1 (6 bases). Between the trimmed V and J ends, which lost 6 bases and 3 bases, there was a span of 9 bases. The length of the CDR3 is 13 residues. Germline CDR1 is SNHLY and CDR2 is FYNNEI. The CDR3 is CASRSDSYNEQFF. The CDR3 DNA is TGTGCCAGCAGATCGGACAGCTACAATGAGCAGTTCTTC.

The CDR3 loop reads CSATFSGANVLTF. In DNA form, the CDR3 reads TGCAGCGCGACCTTCTCTGGGGCCAACGTCCTGACTTTC. V and J are TRBV29-1 and TRBJ2-6, with no clear D. This CDR3 has 13 amino acids. V was trimmed by 7 bases and J by 0 bases, leaving 7 bases between them. Germline CDR1 SQVTM, CDR2 ANQGSEA.

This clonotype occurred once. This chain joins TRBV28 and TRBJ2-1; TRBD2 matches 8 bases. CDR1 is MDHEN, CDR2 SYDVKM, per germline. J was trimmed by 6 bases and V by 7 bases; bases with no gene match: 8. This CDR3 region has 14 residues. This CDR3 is CASTPGLGANEQFF. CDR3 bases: TGTGCCAGCACCCCGGGACTAGGCGCCAATGAGCAGTTCTTC.

The CDR3 DNA reads TGTGCCAGCAGCCAAGAACGGAGCCTGAACACCGGGGAGCTGTTTTTT. It codes for CASSQERSLNTGELFF. J is TRBJ2-2 and V is TRBV3-1; no clear D gene. This CDR3 has 16 residues. Germline V gene sequence: CDR1 LGHDT, CDR2 YNNKEL (reference sequence). Trimming stripped 0 bases from V and 1 base from J, with 9 bases between. Full variable domain (rest looked up from reference TRBV3-1 and TRBJ2-2): DTAVSQTPKYLVTQMGNDKSIKCEQNLGHDTMYWYKQDSKKFLKIMFSYNNKELIINETVPNRFSPKSPDKAHLNLHINSLELGDSAVYFCASSQERSLNTGELFFGEGSRLTVL.